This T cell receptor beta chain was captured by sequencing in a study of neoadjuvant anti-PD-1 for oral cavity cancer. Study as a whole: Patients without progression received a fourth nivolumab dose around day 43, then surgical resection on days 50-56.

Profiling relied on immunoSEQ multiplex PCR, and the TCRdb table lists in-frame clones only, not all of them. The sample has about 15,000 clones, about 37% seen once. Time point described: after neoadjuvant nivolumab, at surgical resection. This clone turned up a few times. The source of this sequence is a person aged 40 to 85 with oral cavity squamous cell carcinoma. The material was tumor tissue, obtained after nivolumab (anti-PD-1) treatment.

CDR3 nucleotide sequence: TGTGCCAGCAGCCCCCATACTAACCCCAGACTAGCGGGACACTACGAGCAGTACTTC. This translates into CASSPHTNPRLAGHYEQYF. The gene calls are TRBV11-2 and TRBJ2-7; the match to TRBD2 covers 11 bases. Trimming removed 5 bases from V and 3 bases from J; junction bases left unmatched: 18. There are 19 residues in the CDR3. Germline V gene sequence: CDR1 SGHAT, CDR2 FQNNGV.